The 3 T cell receptor beta chains presented below share a single source sample, sequenced in a study of T cell clonality in common variable immunodeficiency. Antigen specificity for these receptors is unknown. Study results and limitations: Reportedly, TCR beta sequences from common variable immunodeficiency showed fewer deletions and N-nucleotide insertions.

Profiling relied on immunoSEQ multiplex PCR, and the TCRdb table lists in-frame clones only, not all of them. In total the sample includes about 19,000 clones, none of them seen once. The sequencing sample was made of peripheral blood mononuclear cells. All receptors derive from a human donor with common variable immunodeficiency.

This clone showed up just a few times. The CDR3 extends 3 residues past the end of the read, so its final part is completed from the germline J gene. The chain employs TRBV18 and TRBJ1-2; 7 bases agree with TRBD1. The germline CDR1 and CDR2 sequences are KGHSH and LQKENI. There are 14 residues in the CDR3. The V gene end was trimmed by 3 bases and the J gene end by 0 bases; junction bases not matched to a gene: 1. The CDR3 DNA, read in part, is TGTGCCAGCTCACCGGGACAGCCTAACTATGGC. It translates to CASSPGQPNYG. The full CDR3 reads CASSPGQPNYGYTF.

As to this clone: The CDR3 end falls 3 residues outside the read, so it is completed with the germline J gene. The chain employs TRBV7-9 and TRBJ2-5; possibly TRBD2 for D (5 bases). This CDR3 is built from 15 residues. Deletions cut 1 base from V and 5 bases from J, with 14 bases between. CDR1 and CDR2 (germline): SEHNR, FQNEAQ (reference sequence). The CDR3 protein is CASSLVSVKRETQYF. The sequenced part of the CDR3 DNA is TGTGCCAGCAGCTTAGTAAGCGTAAAGCGGGAGACC.

This clone was counted a few times. From the germline J gene comes the end of the CDR3, since the read stops 3 residues before it. This chain joins TRBV5-1 and TRBJ2-4, with D perhaps TRBD1 or TRBD2 (7 bases each). The V end was cut by 5 bases, the J end by 0 bases, with 15 bases between. The germline gives CDR1 SGHRS, CDR2 YFSETQ. The CDR3 runs 16 residues. The DNA read from the CDR3 is TGCGCCAGCAGAAGCGGGACAGATATAGCCAAAAACATT. It codes for CASRSGTDIAKNI. The complete CDR3 reads CASRSGTDIAKNIQYF. Full variable domain (missing parts from reference TRBV5-1 and TRBJ2-4): KAGVTQTPRYLIKTRGQQVTLSCSPISGHRSVSWYQQTPGQGLQFLFEYFSETQRNKGNFPGRFSGRQFSNSRSEMNVSTLELGDSALYLCASRSGTDIAKNIQYFGAGTRLSVL.